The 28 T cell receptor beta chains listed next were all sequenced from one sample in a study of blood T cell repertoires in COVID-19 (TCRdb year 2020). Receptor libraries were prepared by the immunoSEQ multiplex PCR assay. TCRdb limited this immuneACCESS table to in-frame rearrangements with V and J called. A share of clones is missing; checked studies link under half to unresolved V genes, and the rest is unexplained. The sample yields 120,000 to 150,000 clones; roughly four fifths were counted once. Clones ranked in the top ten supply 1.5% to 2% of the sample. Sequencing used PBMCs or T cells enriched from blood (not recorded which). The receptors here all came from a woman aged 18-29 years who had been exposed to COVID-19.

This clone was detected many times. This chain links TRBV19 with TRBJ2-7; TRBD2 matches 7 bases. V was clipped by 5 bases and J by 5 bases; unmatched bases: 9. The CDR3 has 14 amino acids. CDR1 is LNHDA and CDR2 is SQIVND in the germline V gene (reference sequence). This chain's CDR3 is CASSSGGRADEQYF. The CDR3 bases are TGTGCCAGTAGTTCGGGCGGGAGAGCGGACGAGCAGTACTTC.

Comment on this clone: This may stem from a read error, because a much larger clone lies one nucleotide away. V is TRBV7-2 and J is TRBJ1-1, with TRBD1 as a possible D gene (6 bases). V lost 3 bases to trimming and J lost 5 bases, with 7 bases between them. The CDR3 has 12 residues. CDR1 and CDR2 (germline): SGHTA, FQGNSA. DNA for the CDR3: TGTGCCAGCAGCTTGAGGGGGACTGAAGCTTTCTTT. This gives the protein CASSLRGTEAFF. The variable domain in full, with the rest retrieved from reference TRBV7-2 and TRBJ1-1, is GAGVSQSPSNKVTEKGKDVELRCDPISGHTALYWYRQSLGQGLEFLIYFQGNSAPDKSGLPSDRFSAERTGGSVSTLTIQRTQQEDSAVYLCASSLRGTEAFFGQGTRLTVV.

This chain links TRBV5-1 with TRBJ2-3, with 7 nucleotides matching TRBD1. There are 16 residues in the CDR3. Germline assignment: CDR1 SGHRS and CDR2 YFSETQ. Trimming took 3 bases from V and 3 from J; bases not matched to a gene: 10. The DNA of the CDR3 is TGCGCCAGCAGCTCCTTCGGACAGGCAGAAACAGATACGCAGTATTTT. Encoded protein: CASSSFGQAETDTQYF.

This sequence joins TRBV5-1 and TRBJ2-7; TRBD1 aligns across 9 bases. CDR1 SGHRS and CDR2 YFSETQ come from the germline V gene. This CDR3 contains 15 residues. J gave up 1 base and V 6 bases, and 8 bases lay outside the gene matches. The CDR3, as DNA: TGCGCCAGCACCTTAGGGACAGGGAGGTCCTACGAGCAGTACTTC. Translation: CASTLGTGRSYEQYF.

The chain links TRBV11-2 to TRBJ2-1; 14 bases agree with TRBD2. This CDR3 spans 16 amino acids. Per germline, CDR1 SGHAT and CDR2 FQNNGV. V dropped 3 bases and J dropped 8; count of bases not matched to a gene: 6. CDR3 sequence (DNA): TGTGCCAGCAGCTTCAGACTAGCGGGAGGGGGTCATGAGCAGTTCTTC. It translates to CASSFRLAGGGHEQFF. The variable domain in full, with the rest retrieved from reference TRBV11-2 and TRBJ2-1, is EAGVAQSPRYKIIEKRQSVAFWCNPISGHATLYWYQQILGQGPKLLIQFQNNGVVDDSQLPKDRFSAERLKGVDSTLKIQPAKLEDSAVYLCASSFRLAGGGHEQFFGPGTRLTVL.

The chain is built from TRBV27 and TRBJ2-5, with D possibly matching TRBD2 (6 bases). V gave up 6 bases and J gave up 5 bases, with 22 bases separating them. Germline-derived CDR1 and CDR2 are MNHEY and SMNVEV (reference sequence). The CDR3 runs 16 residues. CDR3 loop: CASSPGRRWAGETQYF. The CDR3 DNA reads TGTGCCAGCAGCCCGGGGAGAAGATGGGCGGGGGAGACCCAGTACTTC.

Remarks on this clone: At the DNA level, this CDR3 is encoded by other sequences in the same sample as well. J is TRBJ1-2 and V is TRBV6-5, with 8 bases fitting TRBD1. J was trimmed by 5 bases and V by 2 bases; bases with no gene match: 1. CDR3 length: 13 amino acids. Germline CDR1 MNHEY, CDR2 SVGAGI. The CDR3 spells CASSYRQGYGYTF. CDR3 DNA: TGTGCCAGCAGTTACAGACAGGGGTATGGCTACACCTTC.

The CDR3 spells CASSEPGQGIRNQPQHF. For the CDR3, the DNA is TGTGCCAGCAGTGAGCCGGGACAGGGTATTCGCAATCAGCCCCAGCATTTT. The rearrangement uses TRBV6-4 and TRBJ1-5; the match to TRBD1 covers 9 bases. Germline V lookup: CDR1 MRHNA, CDR2 SNTAGT. The ends lost 3 bases at V and 2 bases at J; junction bases unmatched: 8. This CDR3 has 17 residues.

In DNA, the CDR3 is TGTGCCAGCAGTCCTAGCGGAACTTCCTACGAGCAGTACTTC. Protein product: CASSPSGTSYEQYF. V is TRBV6-5 and J is TRBJ2-7; 7 bases align to TRBD2. Germline loops: CDR1 MNHEY, CDR2 SVGAGI. After removal of 5 bases from V and 1 base from J, the junction contained 5 bases not matched to a gene. CDR3 length equals 14 residues.

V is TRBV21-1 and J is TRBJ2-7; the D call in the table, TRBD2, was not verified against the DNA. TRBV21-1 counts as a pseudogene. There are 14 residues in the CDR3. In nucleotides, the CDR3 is TGTGCCAGCAGCAACGGGACTACTGCCTACGAGCAGTACTTC. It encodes CASSNGTTAYEQYF.

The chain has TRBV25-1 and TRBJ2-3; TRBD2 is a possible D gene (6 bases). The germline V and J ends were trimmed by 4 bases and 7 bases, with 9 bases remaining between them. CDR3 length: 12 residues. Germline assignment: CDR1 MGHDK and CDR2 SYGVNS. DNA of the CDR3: TGTGCCAGCAGTGTGGCGGGGAATACGCAGTATTTT. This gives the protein CASSVAGNTQYF. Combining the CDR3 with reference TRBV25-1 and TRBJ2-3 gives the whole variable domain EADIYQTPRYLVIGTGKKITLECSQTMGHDKMYWYQQDPGMELHLIHYSYGVNSTEKGDLSSESTVSRIRTEHFPLTLESARPSHTSQYLCASSVAGNTQYFGPGTRLTVL.

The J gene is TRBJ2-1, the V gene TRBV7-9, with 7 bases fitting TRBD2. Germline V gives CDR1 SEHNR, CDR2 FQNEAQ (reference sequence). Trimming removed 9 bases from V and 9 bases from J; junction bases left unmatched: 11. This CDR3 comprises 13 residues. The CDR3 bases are TGTGCCAGTGCATGGGAGGGCGTCGGTGAGCAGTTCTTC. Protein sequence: CASAWEGVGEQFF.

The CDR3 loop reads CASSPFPTSGASYEQYF. In nucleotides, the CDR3 is TGTGCCAGCAGTCCTTTCCCCACTAGCGGGGCTTCCTACGAGCAGTACTTC. The gene calls are TRBV27 and TRBJ2-7, with 10 bases fitting TRBD2. After removal of 5 bases from V and 1 base from J, the junction contained 11 bases not matched to a gene. CDR1 and CDR2 from the germline V gene are MNHEY and SMNVEV (reference sequence). The CDR3 sequence is 17 residues long.

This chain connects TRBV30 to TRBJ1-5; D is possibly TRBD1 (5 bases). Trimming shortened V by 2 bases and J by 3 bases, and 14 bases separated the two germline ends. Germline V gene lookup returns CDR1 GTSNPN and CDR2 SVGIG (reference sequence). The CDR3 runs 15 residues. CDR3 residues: CAWSLDNGHNQPQHF. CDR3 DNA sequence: TGTGCCTGGAGTTTGGACAACGGACACAATCAGCCCCAGCATTTT.

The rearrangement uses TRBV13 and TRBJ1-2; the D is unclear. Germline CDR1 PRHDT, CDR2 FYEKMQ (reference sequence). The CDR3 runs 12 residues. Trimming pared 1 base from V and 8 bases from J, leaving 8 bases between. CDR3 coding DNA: TGTGCCAGCAGCTTAGCTATGATCGGCTACACCTTC. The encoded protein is CASSLAMIGYTF.

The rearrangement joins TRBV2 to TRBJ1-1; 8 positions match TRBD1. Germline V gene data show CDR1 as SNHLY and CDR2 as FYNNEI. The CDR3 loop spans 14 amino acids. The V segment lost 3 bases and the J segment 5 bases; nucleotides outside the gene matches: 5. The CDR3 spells CASSDLQGGTEAFF. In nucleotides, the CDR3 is TGTGCCAGCAGTGATTTACAGGGGGGGACTGAAGCTTTCTTT.

The DNA of the CDR3 is TGTGCCAGCAGCTTAGAACCTGGAGGAGGCTACACCTTC. This gives the protein CASSLEPGGGYTF. The chain combines TRBV7-2 with TRBJ1-2, with D hard to call. Trimming stripped 1 base from V and 8 bases from J, with 11 bases between. Germline-derived CDR1 and CDR2 are SGHTA and FQGNSA. This CDR3 is built from 13 residues. The variable domain in full, completed from reference TRBV7-2 and TRBJ1-2, reads GAGVSQSPSNKVTEKGKDVELRCDPISGHTALYWYRQSLGQGLEFLIYFQGNSAPDKSGLPSDRFSAERTGGSVSTLTIQRTQQEDSAVYLCASSLEPGGGYTFGSGTRLTVV.

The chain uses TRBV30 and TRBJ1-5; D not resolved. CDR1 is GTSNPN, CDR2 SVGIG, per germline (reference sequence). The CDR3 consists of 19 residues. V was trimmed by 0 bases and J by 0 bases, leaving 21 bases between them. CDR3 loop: CAWSVQTRGPEYSNQPQHF. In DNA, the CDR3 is TGTGCCTGGAGTGTTCAGACTCGAGGTCCCGAATATAGCAATCAGCCCCAGCATTTT.

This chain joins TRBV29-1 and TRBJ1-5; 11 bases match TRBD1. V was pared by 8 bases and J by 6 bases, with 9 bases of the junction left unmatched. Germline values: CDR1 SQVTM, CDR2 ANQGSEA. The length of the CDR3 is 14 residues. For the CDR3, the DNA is TGCAGCCTCTCCGGGACAGGGGGGAGTCAGCCCCAGCATTTT. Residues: CSLSGTGGSQPQHF.

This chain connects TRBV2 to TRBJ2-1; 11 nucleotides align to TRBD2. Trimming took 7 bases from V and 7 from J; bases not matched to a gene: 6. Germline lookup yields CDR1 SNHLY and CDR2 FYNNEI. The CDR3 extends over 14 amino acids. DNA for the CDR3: TGTGCCAGCAACCTTGGGACTAGCGGAAATGAGCAGTTCTTC. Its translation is CASNLGTSGNEQFF.

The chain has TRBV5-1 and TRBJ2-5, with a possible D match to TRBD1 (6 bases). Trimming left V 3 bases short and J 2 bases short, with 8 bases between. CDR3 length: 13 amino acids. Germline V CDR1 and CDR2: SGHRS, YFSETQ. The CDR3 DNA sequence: TGCGCCAGCAGCTCCGGACAGCAAGAGACCCAGTACTTC. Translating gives CASSSGQQETQYF.

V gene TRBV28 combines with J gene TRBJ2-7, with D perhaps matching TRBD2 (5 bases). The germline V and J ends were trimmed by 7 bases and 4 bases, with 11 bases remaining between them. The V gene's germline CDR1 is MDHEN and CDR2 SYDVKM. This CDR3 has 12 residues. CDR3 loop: CASTLSGYEQYF. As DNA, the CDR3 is TGTGCCAGCACCCTAAGCGGTTACGAGCAGTACTTC.

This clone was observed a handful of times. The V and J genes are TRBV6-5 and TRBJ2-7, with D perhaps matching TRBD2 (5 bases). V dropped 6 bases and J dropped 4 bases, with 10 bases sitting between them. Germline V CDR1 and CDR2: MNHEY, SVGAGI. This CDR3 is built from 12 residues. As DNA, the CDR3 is TGTGCCAGCAGACAACTAGATTACGAGCAGTACTTC. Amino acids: CASRQLDYEQYF.

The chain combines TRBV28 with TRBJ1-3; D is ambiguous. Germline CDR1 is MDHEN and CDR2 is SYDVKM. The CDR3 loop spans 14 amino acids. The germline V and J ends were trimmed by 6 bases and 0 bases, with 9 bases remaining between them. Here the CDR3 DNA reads TGTGCCAGCAGCGGGGATCACTCTGGAAACACCATATATTTT. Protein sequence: CASSGDHSGNTIYF.

CDR3 residues: CASSVDYSETQYF. In nucleotides, the CDR3 is TGTGCCAGCAGCGTGGACTATTCGGAGACCCAGTACTTC. The rearrangement links TRBV11-2 to TRBJ2-5; perhaps TRBD2 as D (6 bases). Deletions cut 5 bases from V and 5 bases from J, with 12 bases between. Germline V gene lookup returns CDR1 SGHAT and CDR2 FQNNGV. This CDR3 is built from 13 residues. Using reference TRBV11-2 and TRBJ2-5 for the parts outside the CDR3, the full variable domain is EAGVAQSPRYKIIEKRQSVAFWCNPISGHATLYWYQQILGQGPKLLIQFQNNGVVDDSQLPKDRFSAERLKGVDSTLKIQPAKLEDSAVYLCASSVDYSETQYFGPGTRLLVL.

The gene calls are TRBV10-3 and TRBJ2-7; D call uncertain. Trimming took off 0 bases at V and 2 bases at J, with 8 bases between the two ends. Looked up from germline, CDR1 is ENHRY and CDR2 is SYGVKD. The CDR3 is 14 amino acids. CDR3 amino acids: CAISESLSPYEQYF. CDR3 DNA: TGTGCCATCAGTGAGTCGTTAAGCCCCTACGAGCAGTACTTC.

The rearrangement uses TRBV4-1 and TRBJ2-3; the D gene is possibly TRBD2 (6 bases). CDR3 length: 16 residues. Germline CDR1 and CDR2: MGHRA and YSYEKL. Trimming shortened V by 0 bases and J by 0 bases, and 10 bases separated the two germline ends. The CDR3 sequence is CASSQEGGTSTDTQYF. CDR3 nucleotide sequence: TGCGCCAGCAGCCAAGAGGGCGGGACTAGCACAGATACGCAGTATTTT.

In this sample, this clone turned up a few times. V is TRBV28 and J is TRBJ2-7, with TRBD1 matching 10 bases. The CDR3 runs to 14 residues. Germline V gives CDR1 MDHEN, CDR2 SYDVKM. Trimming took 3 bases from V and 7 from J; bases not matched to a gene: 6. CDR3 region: CASSFRQGAREQYF. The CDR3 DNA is TGTGCCAGCAGTTTCCGACAGGGGGCGCGAGAGCAGTACTTC.